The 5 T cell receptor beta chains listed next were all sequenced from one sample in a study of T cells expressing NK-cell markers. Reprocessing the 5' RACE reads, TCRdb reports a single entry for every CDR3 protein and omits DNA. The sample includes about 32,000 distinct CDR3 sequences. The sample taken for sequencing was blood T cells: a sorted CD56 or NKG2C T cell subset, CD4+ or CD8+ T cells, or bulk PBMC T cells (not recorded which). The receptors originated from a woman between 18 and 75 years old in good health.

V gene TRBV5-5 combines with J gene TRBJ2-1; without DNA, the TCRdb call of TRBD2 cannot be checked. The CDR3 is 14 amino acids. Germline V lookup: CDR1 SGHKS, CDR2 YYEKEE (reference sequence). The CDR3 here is CASSLLGGVNEQFF.

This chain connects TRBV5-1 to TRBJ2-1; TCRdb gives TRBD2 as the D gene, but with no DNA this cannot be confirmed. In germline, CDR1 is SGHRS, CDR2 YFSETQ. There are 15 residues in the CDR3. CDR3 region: CASSLGTSGYNEQFF.

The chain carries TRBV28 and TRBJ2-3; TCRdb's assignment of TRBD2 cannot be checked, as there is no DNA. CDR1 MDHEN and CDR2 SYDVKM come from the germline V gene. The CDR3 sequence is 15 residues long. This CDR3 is CASSLRAGVRDTQYF.

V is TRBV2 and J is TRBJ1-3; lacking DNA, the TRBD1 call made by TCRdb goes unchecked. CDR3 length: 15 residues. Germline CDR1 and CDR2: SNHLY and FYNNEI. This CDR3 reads CASIPDGNSGNTIYF.

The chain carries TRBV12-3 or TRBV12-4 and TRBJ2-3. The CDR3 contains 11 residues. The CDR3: CASSLVDTQYF.